These 9 T cell receptor beta chains were all obtained from the same sample, sequenced in a study of OX40 agonist ivuxolimab in advanced cancers. Using immunoSEQ multiplex PCR, the repertoire was profiled, and TCRdb retains in-frame clones only, with some absent. There are under 80,000 clones in the sample; 65% to 85% occur only once, and under 1.2% lies in the top ten. Material: CD4+ or CD8+ T cells sorted from blood, obtained in a trial of the OX40 agonist ivuxolimab. The receptors stem from an adult with an advanced solid tumor such as melanoma, head and neck, liver or kidney cancer.

In this sample, this clone turned up many times. The CDR3 reads CASSRGTSYEQYF. The CDR3 DNA reads TGTGCCAGCTCCCGGGGGACCTCCTACGAGCAGTACTTC. This chain joins TRBV6-1 and TRBJ2-7; a possible D gene is TRBD2 (6 bases). This CDR3 is 13 amino acids long. Trimming stripped 8 bases from V and 0 bases from J, with 11 bases between. The V gene's germline CDR1 is MNHNS and CDR2 SASEGT.

The J gene is TRBJ1-2, the V gene TRBV4-1; D is undetermined. CDR1 is MGHRA and CDR2 is YSYEKL in the germline V gene. V was shortened by 0 bases and J by 0 bases, with 8 bases between the two germline ends. The CDR3 is 15 residues long. The CDR3 loop is CASSQDQGPNYGYTF. As DNA, the CDR3 is TGCGCCAGCAGCCAAGATCAAGGACCTAACTATGGCTACACCTTC.

This chain links TRBV4-2 with TRBJ1-3, with unresolved D. V lost 2 bases to trimming and J lost 0 bases, with 5 bases between them. The CDR3 totals 14 residues. Germline V gene sequence: CDR1 LGHNA, CDR2 YNFKEQ. The CDR3 sequence: CASSQLGSGNTIYF. In DNA form, the CDR3 reads TGTGCCAGCAGCCAACTGGGCTCTGGAAACACCATATATTTT.

The genes are TRBV7-2 and TRBJ1-4; D is unresolved. The CDR3 is made up of 14 amino acids. Germline lookup yields CDR1 SGHTA and CDR2 FQGNSA. V shed 1 base and J shed 12 bases, with 15 bases lying between them. The DNA of the CDR3 is TGTGCCAGCAGCTTAGTTGGTCGGGATTATCAACTGTTTTTT. As protein: CASSLVGRDYQLFF.

The chain combines TRBV6-5 with TRBJ1-5; unclear D gene. Germline V CDR1 and CDR2: MNHEY, SVGAGI. Trimming shortened V by 7 bases and J by 0 bases, and 10 bases separated the two germline ends. The CDR3 is 14 residues long. CDR3 sequence: CASNPGYSNQPQHF. The CDR3 DNA reads as TGTGCCAGCAACCCTGGGTATAGCAATCAGCCCCAGCATTTT.

V usage is TRBV19 and J usage is TRBJ2-7; D not certain. Trimming pared 2 bases from V and 4 bases from J, leaving 9 bases between. The CDR3 is 13 residues long. Germline V gene sequence: CDR1 LNHDA, CDR2 SQIVND (reference sequence). CDR3: CASSISSEYEQYF. As DNA, the CDR3 is TGTGCCAGTAGTATATCGTCGGAGTACGAGCAGTACTTC.

CDR3 in DNA: TGTGCCTGGGTAGGGACAGGGGTCTCCTACGAGCAGTACTTC. Its translation is CAWVGTGVSYEQYF. This sequence joins TRBV30 and TRBJ2-7, with 10 bases fitting TRBD1. CDR1 and CDR2 (germline): GTSNPN, SVGIG (reference sequence). The length of the CDR3 is 14 residues. Unmatched junction bases numbered 4, after V lost 5 bases and J lost 0 bases.

The J gene is TRBJ2-5, the V gene TRBV6-5; D is unresolved. Germline CDR1 and CDR2: MNHEY and SVGAGI. V lost 1 base and J lost 2, with 8 bases in between. The CDR3 extends over 14 amino acids. This chain's CDR3 is CASSYLRNQETQYF. CDR3 sequence (DNA): TGTGCCAGCAGTTACTTGAGGAATCAAGAGACCCAGTACTTC.

CDR3 sequence (DNA): TGCGCCAGCAGCTTGTTAGGGGAGCTGTTTTTT. Encoded protein: CASSLLGELFF. J is TRBJ2-2 and V is TRBV5-1; D gene unclear. V lost 1 base and J lost 8, with 3 bases in between. The CDR3 is 11 amino acids. Per germline, CDR1 SGHRS and CDR2 YFSETQ.